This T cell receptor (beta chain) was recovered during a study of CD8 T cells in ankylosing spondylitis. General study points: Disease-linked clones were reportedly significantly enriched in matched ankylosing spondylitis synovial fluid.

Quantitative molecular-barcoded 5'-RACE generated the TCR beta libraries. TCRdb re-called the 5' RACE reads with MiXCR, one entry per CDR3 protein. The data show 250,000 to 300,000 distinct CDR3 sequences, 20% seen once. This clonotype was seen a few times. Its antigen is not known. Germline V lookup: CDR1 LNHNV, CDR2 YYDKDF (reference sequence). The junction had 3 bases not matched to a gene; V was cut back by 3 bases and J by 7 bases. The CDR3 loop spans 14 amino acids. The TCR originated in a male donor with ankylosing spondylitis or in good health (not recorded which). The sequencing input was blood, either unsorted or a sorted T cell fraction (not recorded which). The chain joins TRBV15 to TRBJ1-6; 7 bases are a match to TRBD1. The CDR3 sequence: CATSSRGENSPLHF. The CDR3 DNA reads TGTGCCACCAGCAGCAGGGGGGAGAATTCACCCCTCCACTTT.